Following are 21 T cell receptor beta chains from one sample sequenced in a study of cytomegalovirus exposure and HLA in healthy donors. The table came from immunoSEQ multiplex PCR; TCRdb's copy has only in-frame clones and leaves some out. Among roughly 130,000 clones, around 92% were seen once, and the ten largest hold about 3%. The sequencing sample was made of PBMCs. The receptors were gathered from a man between 25 and 39 years old in good health and CMV-seronegative.

The gene calls are TRBV28 and TRBJ1-6; 9 nucleotides agree with TRBD1. Germline V gives CDR1 MDHEN, CDR2 SYDVKM. Trimming cost V 5 bases and J 9 bases; bases outside gene matches: 8. The CDR3 has 15 amino acids. The CDR3 sequence: CASSPRDRVTSPLHF. For the CDR3, the DNA is TGTGCCAGCAGTCCCCGGGACAGGGTAACTTCACCCCTCCACTTT.

V and J are TRBV5-1 and TRBJ2-7; 9 bases agree with TRBD1. The V gene end was trimmed by 4 bases and the J gene end by 6 bases; junction bases not matched to a gene: 5. The CDR3 length is 13 residues. CDR1 is SGHRS and CDR2 is YFSETQ in the germline V gene. The CDR3 nucleotides read TGCGCCAGCAGCCCGGACAGGGGAGTCGAGCAGTACTTC. The encoded protein is CASSPDRGVEQYF.

The V and J genes are TRBV6-1 and TRBJ1-1, with D possibly matching TRBD1 (6 bases). V lost 6 bases and J lost 5, with 13 bases in between. This CDR3 has 13 residues. Germline CDR1 MNHNS, CDR2 SASEGT. CDR3 amino acids: CASSLGGATEAFF. The CDR3 DNA sequence: TGTGCCAGCAGCCTAGGGGGGGCAACTGAAGCTTTCTTT.

The rearrangement links TRBV2 to TRBJ1-3; 12 bases agree with TRBD1. CDR3 length equals 15 residues. Germline-derived CDR1 and CDR2 are SNHLY and FYNNEI. V was clipped by 5 bases and J by 6 bases; unmatched bases: 5. The CDR3, as DNA: TGTGCCAGCAGTCTGGGACAGGGGGCAGTAAACACCATATATTTT. Protein: CASSLGQGAVNTIYF. Full variable domain (rest looked up from reference TRBV2 and TRBJ1-3): EPEVTQTPSHQVTQMGQEVILRCVPISNHLYFYWYRQILGQKVEFLVSFYNNEISEKSEIFDDQFSVERPDGSNFTLKIRSTKLEDSAMYFCASSLGQGAVNTIYFGEGSWLTVV.

This chain joins TRBV5-1 and TRBJ1-2; weak D call: TRBD1 (6 bases). The V end was cut by 2 bases, the J end by 12 bases, with 14 bases between. The V gene's germline CDR1 is SGHRS and CDR2 YFSETQ. The CDR3 covers 12 residues. CDR3 loop: CASSLGQTGHTF. The DNA of the CDR3 is TGCGCCAGCAGCTTAGGACAGACGGGACACACCTTC.

The chain combines TRBV4-1 with TRBJ1-1; TRBD1 matches 9 bases. Germline V gene data show CDR1 as MGHRA and CDR2 as YSYEKL. The V and J ends lost 1 base and 1 base, in that order; junction bases with no gene match: 4. The length of the CDR3 is 16 residues. The chain's CDR3 is CASSQVWTGENTEAFF. The DNA for the CDR3 is TGCGCCAGCAGCCAAGTCTGGACAGGGGAGAACACTGAAGCTTTCTTT.

The gene calls are TRBV11-2 and TRBJ2-3; 10 positions match TRBD2. CDR3 size: 15 residues. With V trimmed by 2 bases and J by 5 bases, 4 bases remained unmatched. Germline values: CDR1 SGHAT, CDR2 FQNNGV. In DNA form, the CDR3 reads TGTGCCAGCAGCTTAATAGCGGGGGGCGGAGATACGCAGTATTTT. It codes for CASSLIAGGGDTQYF. Full variable domain (missing parts from reference TRBV11-2 and TRBJ2-3): EAGVAQSPRYKIIEKRQSVAFWCNPISGHATLYWYQQILGQGPKLLIQFQNNGVVDDSQLPKDRFSAERLKGVDSTLKIQPAKLEDSAVYLCASSLIAGGGDTQYFGPGTRLTVL.

The chain combines TRBV14 with TRBJ1-6, with D perhaps matching TRBD1 (5 bases). The CDR3 loop spans 16 amino acids. The V end was cut by 0 bases, the J end by 2 bases, with 8 bases between. Germline CDR1 is SGHDN and CDR2 is FVKESK. The CDR3 spells CASSQETAAYNSPLHF. CDR3 bases: TGTGCCAGCAGCCAAGAGACAGCTGCCTATAATTCACCCCTCCACTTT. Full variable domain (missing parts from reference TRBV14 and TRBJ1-6): EAGVTQFPSHSVIEKGQTVTLRCDPISGHDNLYWYRRVMGKEIKFLLHFVKESKQDESGMPNNRFLAERTGGTYSTLKVQPAELEDSGVYFCASSQETAAYNSPLHFGNGTRLTVT.

The rearrangement links TRBV27 to TRBJ1-1, with D possibly being TRBD1 (5 bases). V shed 6 bases and J shed 0 bases, with 8 bases lying between them. The CDR3 is 13 amino acids. Germline-derived CDR1 and CDR2 are MNHEY and SMNVEV (reference sequence). This CDR3 is CASRDTMNTEAFF. The CDR3 DNA reads as TGTGCCAGCAGGGACACCATGAACACTGAAGCTTTCTTT.

In DNA form, the CDR3 reads TGTGCCAGCAGGGACAGGGGAAGCAATCAGCCCCAGCATTTT. It yields the protein CASRDRGSNQPQHF. The chain employs TRBV25-1 and TRBJ1-5; 9 bases match TRBD1. From germline, CDR1 is MGHDK and CDR2 SYGVNS. The CDR3 runs 14 residues. V lost 6 bases, J lost 1 base, and 1 base stayed unmatched.

The DNA of the CDR3 is TGTGCCAGCAGTTCCAGGGGATCTAATGAAAAACTGTTTTTT. Amino acid sequence: CASSSRGSNEKLFF. V and J are TRBV6-1 and TRBJ1-4; TRBD1 is a possible D gene (6 bases). The CDR3 spans 14 residues. Germline V CDR1 and CDR2: MNHNS, SASEGT. V lost 5 bases and J 3 bases, leaving 10 bases between the germline ends.

The chain recombines TRBV4-1 with TRBJ1-5, with TRBD1 as a possible D gene (5 bases). The ends were cut back, 4 bases at V and 4 bases at J, with 14 bases in the middle. The CDR3 runs 15 residues. In germline, CDR1 is MGHRA, CDR2 YSYEKL. CDR3 in amino acids: CASSRGTAKNQPQHF. The CDR3 region has the DNA TGCGCCAGCAGCCGAGGGACTGCTAAGAATCAGCCCCAGCATTTT.

A few counts support this clone. The rearrangement joins TRBV25-1 to TRBJ1-1, with D tentatively TRBD1 (5 bases). This CDR3 spans 15 amino acids. V was pared by 8 bases and J by 1 base, with 17 bases between. Germline CDR1 MGHDK, CDR2 SYGVNS. The CDR3 is CASAPSGRGNTEAFF. The DNA for the CDR3 is TGTGCCAGCGCCCCCTCGGGGAGGGGGAACACTGAAGCTTTCTTT.

The CDR3 DNA sequence: TGTGCCAGCAGCTCCGTTTCGGGGGGTGCTGAAGCTTTCTTT. Translated: CASSSVSGGAEAFF. The V gene is TRBV5-6, the J gene TRBJ1-1; possible D gene TRBD1, 5 bases. Germline V lookup: CDR1 SGHDT, CDR2 YYEEEE. The CDR3 is 14 residues long. With 3 bases removed from V and 6 bases from J, the gap between germline ends came to 15 bases. Combining the CDR3 with reference TRBV5-6 and TRBJ1-1 gives the whole variable domain DAGVTQSPTHLIKTRGQQVTLRCSPKSGHDTVSWYQQALGQGPQFIFQYYEEEERQRGNFPDRFSGHQFPNYSSELNVNALLLGDSALYLCASSSVSGGAEAFFGQGTRLTVV.

This rearrangement joins TRBV7-2 to TRBJ1-5; perhaps TRBD1 as D (6 bases). V lost 1 base to trimming and J lost 2 bases, with 9 bases between them. The CDR3 has 15 amino acids. Germline CDR1 SGHTA, CDR2 FQGNSA. CDR3: CASSLGAGGNQPQHF. CDR3 sequence (DNA): TGTGCCAGCAGCTTAGGGGCAGGGGGCAATCAGCCCCAGCATTTT. Full variable domain (outside the CDR3, taken from reference TRBV7-2 and TRBJ1-5): GAGVSQSPSNKVTEKGKDVELRCDPISGHTALYWYRQSLGQGLEFLIYFQGNSAPDKSGLPSDRFSAERTGGSVSTLTIQRTQQEDSAVYLCASSLGAGGNQPQHFGDGTRLSIL.

This chain uses TRBV9 with TRBJ1-3, with D hard to call. V was trimmed by 0 bases and J by 0 bases, leaving 4 bases between them. The CDR3 loop spans 14 amino acids. Germline assignment: CDR1 SGDLS and CDR2 YYNGEE. As DNA, the CDR3 is TGTGCCAGCAGCGTAGACTTCTCTGGAAACACCATATATTTT. Translating it yields CASSVDFSGNTIYF.

The chain uses TRBV2 and TRBJ1-1; 8 nucleotides match TRBD1. This CDR3 region has 16 residues. Losses at the gene ends were 7 bases for V and 1 base for J; bases not matched to a gene: 11. The V gene's germline CDR1 is SNHLY and CDR2 FYNNEI. CDR3 sequence reads: CASKVGQGPRNTEAFF. The CDR3 coding sequence is TGTGCCAGCAAAGTCGGACAGGGCCCTCGGAACACTGAAGCTTTCTTT.

The chain couples TRBV14 to TRBJ2-1; a weak D match, TRBD1 (5 bases). Trimming pared 4 bases from V and 9 bases from J, leaving 13 bases between. Germline loops: CDR1 SGHDN, CDR2 FVKESK. There are 13 residues in the CDR3. Here the CDR3 reads CASSRAARGEQFF. Here the CDR3 DNA reads TGTGCCAGCAGCCGCGCTGCTAGGGGTGAGCAGTTCTTC.

V and J are TRBV7-7 and TRBJ2-2; 9 bases fit TRBD1. V dropped 4 bases and J dropped 5; count of bases not matched to a gene: 8. CDR3 length: 16 amino acids. CDR1 and CDR2 from the germline V gene are SSHAT and FNYEAQ (reference sequence). The CDR3 DNA is TGTGCCAGCAGCTCCCAGGGACAGGGAAAGACCGGGGAGCTGTTTTTT. Its translation is CASSSQGQGKTGELFF.

This clone has only one observation. The V call is TRBV11-3, the J call TRBJ2-1, with TRBD2 matching over 7 bases. The germline gives CDR1 SGHNT, CDR2 YENEEA. The CDR3 is made up of 15 amino acids. The ends lost 5 bases at V and 6 bases at J; junction bases unmatched: 10. The CDR3 DNA reads TGTGCCAGCAGCCGCGGGCCTAGCGGACTCAATGAGCAGTTCTTC. This sequence encodes CASSRGPSGLNEQFF. Using reference TRBV11-3 and TRBJ2-1 for the parts outside the CDR3, the full variable domain is EAGVVQSPRYKIIEKKQPVAFWCNPISGHNTLYWYLQNLGQGPELLIRYENEEAVDDSQLPKDRFSAERLKGVDSTLKIQPAELGDSAVYLCASSRGPSGLNEQFFGPGTRLTVL.

V usage is TRBV5-1 and J usage is TRBJ1-6; D might be TRBD1 (5 bases). Between the trimmed V and J ends, which lost 5 bases and 6 bases, there was a span of 12 bases. Germline V gene lookup returns CDR1 SGHRS and CDR2 YFSETQ. The CDR3 extends over 14 amino acids. The DNA for the CDR3 is TGCGCCAGCAGGCCTGCAGGGTTTAATTCACCCCTCCACTTT. This gives the protein CASRPAGFNSPLHF.